This T cell receptor (beta chain) came from a study of regulatory T cells in long-lasting Graves disease. This CDR3 is 11 amino acids long. V was pared by 1 base and J by 7 bases, with 1 base between. Germline values: CDR1 MNHNS, CDR2 SASEGT. The sample holds many counts of this clonotype. Time point denoted: persistent/refractory GD, antithyroid drugs over 5 years with positive TRAb. From PBMCs, RNA was extracted and then used to make the TCR library. Arm-PCR with iRepertoire HTBI primers amplified the CDR3 regions for these TCR beta libraries. TCRdb processed the multiplex PCR reads anew with MiXCR; each CDR3 protein has one entry. Among more than 300,000 distinct CDR3 sequences listed, more than 20% were seen once.

The source material was peripheral blood mononuclear cells (PBMCs), sampled when the disease was refractory, from a patient treated with antithyroid drugs. This chain uses TRBV6-1 with TRBJ1-4; D is uncertain. The origin of this receptor is a woman aged 40 to 50 with Graves disease. The chain's CDR3 is CASSEGEKLFF. CDR3 DNA: TGTGCCAGCAGTGAAGGTGAAAAACTGTTTTTT.